The 26 T cell receptor beta chains reported below all come from one sample, sequenced in a study of cytomegalovirus exposure and HLA in healthy donors. Use of 60 Vbeta and 13 Jbeta primers characterized the PCR. Only in-frame clones appear in the TCRdb table, and some are missing; sequencing was by immunoSEQ multiplex PCR. The sample records approximately 170,000 clones, 65% to 70% being singletons. What was sequenced was PBMCs. The receptor source for this set is a woman in her late teens or twenties in good health and CMV-seropositive.

The rearrangement links TRBV30 to TRBJ2-2; unclear D gene. V lost 4 bases and J 6 bases, leaving 6 bases between the germline ends. This CDR3 has 11 amino acids. Germline-derived CDR1 and CDR2 are GTSNPN and SVGIG (reference sequence). Written as DNA, the CDR3 is TGTGCCTGGAATTTCGCCGGGGAGCTGTTTTTT. Amino acids: CAWNFAGELFF.

V and J are TRBV29-1 and TRBJ1-1; TRBD1 matches 8 bases. Trimming removed 7 bases from V and 8 bases from J; junction bases left unmatched: 6. Per germline, CDR1 SQVTM and CDR2 ANQGSEA. The CDR3 spans 11 residues. The CDR3 sequence is CSGDQGAEAFF. CDR3 nucleotides: TGCAGCGGTGATCAGGGGGCAGAAGCTTTCTTT.

This clone was seen a few times. This sequence joins TRBV25-1 and TRBJ2-1; 9 bases agree with TRBD2. Germline V lookup: CDR1 MGHDK, CDR2 SYGVNS. The V gene end was trimmed by 5 bases and the J gene end by 8 bases; junction bases not matched to a gene: 7. CDR3 size: 14 residues. The CDR3 spells CASSTAGGQDEQFF. In DNA, the CDR3 is TGTGCCAGCAGTACTGCGGGAGGGCAGGATGAGCAGTTCTTC.

This clone was counted only a few times. J is TRBJ1-2 and V is TRBV29-1, with a tentative D call TRBD1 (5 bases). CDR3 size: 13 residues. V lost 7 bases to trimming and J lost 0 bases, with 12 bases between them. Germline V gene sequence: CDR1 SQVTM, CDR2 ANQGSEA. CDR3 coding DNA: TGCAGCGCCTTTGACAGTGCTAACTATGGCTACACCTTC. This translates into CSAFDSANYGYTF. Full variable domain (missing parts from reference TRBV29-1 and TRBJ1-2): SAVISQKPSRDICQRGTSLTIQCQVDSQVTMMFWYRQQPGQSLTLIATANQGSEATYESGFVIDKFPISRPNLTFSTLTVSNMSPEDSSIYLCSAFDSANYGYTFGSGTRLTVV.

The rearrangement joins TRBV30 to TRBJ2-2; no firm D call. Germline values: CDR1 GTSNPN, CDR2 SVGIG (reference sequence). This CDR3 has 14 amino acids. Trimming took 3 bases from V and 3 from J, leaving 11 bases between them. The CDR3 DNA sequence: TGTGCCTGGAGGGATCGACGGGACACCGGGGAGCTGTTTTTT. This codes for CAWRDRRDTGELFF. Supplemented by reference TRBV30 and TRBJ2-2, the full variable domain reads SQTIHQWPATLVQPVGSPLSLECTVEGTSNPNLYWYRQAAGRGLQLLFYSVGIGQISSEVPQNLSASRPQDRQFILSSKKLLLSDSGFYLCAWRDRRDTGELFFGEGSRLTVL.

The V call is TRBV19, the J call TRBJ2-1, with TRBD1 as a possible D gene (6 bases). Germline V gene sequence: CDR1 LNHDA, CDR2 SQIVND (reference sequence). This CDR3 region has 15 residues. Trimming took 8 bases from V and 0 from J, leaving 14 bases between them. The DNA of the CDR3 is TGTGCCAGTGGCCAGGACAGTCTCTCCTACAATGAGCAGTTCTTC. Protein sequence: CASGQDSLSYNEQFF.

V gene TRBV5-5 combines with J gene TRBJ2-7, with 9 bases lining up with TRBD2. The CDR3 is 16 amino acids. The germline V gene encodes CDR1 SGHKS and CDR2 YYEKEE (reference sequence). Losses at the gene ends were 2 bases for V and 4 bases for J; bases not matched to a gene: 10. CDR3 loop: CASSFLAGGPGYEQYF. The DNA for the CDR3 is TGTGCCAGCAGCTTTCTGGCGGGGGGGCCAGGATACGAGCAGTACTTC. The full variable domain, its missing parts supplied by reference TRBV5-5 and TRBJ2-7, is DAGVTQSPTHLIKTRGQQVTLRCSPISGHKSVSWYQQVLGQGPQFIFQYYEKEERGRGNFPDRFSARQFPNYSSELNVNALLLGDSALYLCASSFLAGGPGYEQYFGPGTRLTVT.

CDR3 coding DNA: TGTGCCAGCAGCCATGCTAGCGGGAGGGCCAATGAGCAGTTCTTC. Protein sequence: CASSHASGRANEQFF. This chain uses TRBV5-6 with TRBJ2-1; 12 bases are shared with TRBD2. The CDR3 is made up of 15 amino acids. Germline V lookup: CDR1 SGHDT, CDR2 YYEEEE. J was trimmed by 6 bases and V by 4 bases; bases with no gene match: 5.

This clone showed up just a few times. CDR3: CASSYSRGQDQETQYF. As DNA, the CDR3 is TGTGCCAGCAGTTACTCGAGGGGACAGGACCAAGAGACCCAGTACTTC. This rearrangement joins TRBV6-6 to TRBJ2-5, with 8 bases fitting TRBD1. Germline values: CDR1 MNHNY, CDR2 SVGAGI (reference sequence). The CDR3 runs 16 residues. With V trimmed by 0 bases and J by 0 bases, 3 bases remained unmatched.

The CDR3 is CASSPGSGGEKLFF. CDR3 in DNA: TGTGCCAGCTCACCCGGTTCTGGGGGGGAAAAACTGTTTTTT. The chain recombines TRBV18 with TRBJ1-4; perhaps TRBD1 as D (5 bases). Germline V CDR1 and CDR2: KGHSH, LQKENI. V was pared by 3 bases and J by 8 bases, with 13 bases between. The CDR3 loop spans 14 amino acids.

The V call is TRBV6-6, the J call TRBJ1-1; unclear D gene. V was clipped by 2 bases and J by 0 bases, with 4 bases between them. This CDR3 contains 13 residues. CDR1 and CDR2 from the germline V gene are MNHNY and SVGAGI (reference sequence). The DNA for the CDR3 is TGTGCCAGCAGTTACGCGTTGAACACTGAAGCTTTCTTT. Residues: CASSYALNTEAFF.

Only a few counts were recorded for this clone. The chain combines TRBV5-8 with TRBJ1-6; no clear D gene. There are 16 residues in the CDR3. The V gene's germline CDR1 is SGHTS and CDR2 YDEGEE. V was clipped by 1 base and J by 3 bases, with 11 bases between them. The CDR3 DNA follows: TGTGCCAGCAGCTTGTCCCGTGTGTACTATAATTCACCCCTCCACTTT. Translating gives CASSLSRVYYNSPLHF.

This chain joins TRBV4-3 and TRBJ2-1; 11 bases map to TRBD2. V lost 0 bases and J lost 6; bases outside the gene matches: 13. The germline V gene has CDR1 LGHNA and CDR2 YSLEER. This CDR3 spans 19 amino acids. As DNA, the CDR3 is TGCGCCAGCAGCCAAGAGGGGTCTTCGGTGCTAGCGGGAGGCAATGAGCAGTTCTTC. Its translation is CASSQEGSSVLAGGNEQFF.

This chain joins TRBV6-1 and TRBJ2-7; D is possibly TRBD1 (5 bases). The CDR3 sequence is 14 residues long. The germline CDR1 and CDR2 sequences are MNHNS and SASEGT. V lost 3 bases and J lost 2, with 11 bases in between. The CDR3 protein is CASSEWTQTYEQYF. CDR3 coding DNA: TGTGCCAGCAGTGAGTGGACACAGACCTACGAGCAGTACTTC.

This clone was observed a handful of times. The chain carries TRBV6-1 and TRBJ2-5; tentatively, D is TRBD2 (6 bases). With the DNA end fitting TRBJ2-7 better, the J assignment may be wrong. This CDR3 is built from 18 residues. CDR1 and CDR2 from the germline V gene are MNHNS and SASEGT. Here the CDR3 reads CASSEAAPNRDWAYEQYF. The CDR3 DNA reads as TGTGCCAGCAGTGAAGCCGCGCCCAACCGGGACTGGGCCTACGAGCAGTACTTC.

The chain combines TRBV11-2 with TRBJ1-5, with no clear D. Trimming pared 8 bases from V and 0 bases from J, leaving 8 bases between. The length of the CDR3 is 13 residues. Germline CDR1 and CDR2: SGHAT and FQNNGV. In nucleotides, the CDR3 is TGTGCCAGCGGAGGGAATAGCAATCAGCCCCAGCATTTT. Amino acids: CASGGNSNQPQHF.

The CDR3 DNA sequence: TGCAGCGTTGCTCGACAGGATGGCTACACCTTC. It yields the protein CSVARQDGYTF. The rearrangement links TRBV29-1 to TRBJ1-2; D may be TRBD1 (6 bases). The V and J ends lost 4 bases and 6 bases respectively, with 9 bases between them. Germline assignment: CDR1 SQVTM and CDR2 ANQGSEA. This CDR3 region has 11 residues.

V is TRBV19 and J is TRBJ2-5; D gene ambiguous. This CDR3 spans 15 amino acids. The V gene lost 4 bases and the J gene lost 2 bases, with 14 bases spanning the gap. Germline values: CDR1 LNHDA, CDR2 SQIVND (reference sequence). CDR3 sequence (DNA): TGTGCCAGTAGTACGACTGGATTGATTCAAGAGACCCAGTACTTC. It yields the protein CASSTTGLIQETQYF.

The genes are TRBV9 and TRBJ1-2, with D uncertain. Trimming stripped 0 bases from V and 4 bases from J, with 7 bases between. This CDR3 contains 13 residues. Germline loops: CDR1 SGDLS, CDR2 YYNGEE. The CDR3 spells CASSVGVSYGYTF. The CDR3 DNA reads as TGTGCCAGCAGCGTAGGAGTCTCCTATGGCTACACCTTC. Complete variable domain (other parts from reference TRBV9 and TRBJ1-2): DSGVTQTPKHLITATGQRVTLRCSPRSGDLSVYWYQQSLDQGLQFLIQYYNGEERAKGNILERFSAQQFPDLHSELNLSSLELGDSALYFCASSVGVSYGYTFGSGTRLTVV.

The J gene is TRBJ1-2, the V gene TRBV29-1; 9 bases agree with TRBD1. V dropped 6 bases and J dropped 0; count of bases not matched to a gene: 8. CDR1 and CDR2 from the germline V gene are SQVTM and ANQGSEA. This CDR3 comprises 15 residues. CDR3 coding DNA: TGCAGCGTAGCCCCGGGACAGGGCTCTAACTATGGCTACACCTTC. Translating it yields CSVAPGQGSNYGYTF.

The J gene is TRBJ1-2, the V gene TRBV5-1; 9 bases line up with TRBD1. The CDR3 has 14 amino acids. Germline assignment: CDR1 SGHRS and CDR2 YFSETQ. V lost 5 bases, J lost 5 bases, and 7 bases stayed unmatched. CDR3 sequence reads: CASSWTGEGYGYTF. The DNA for the CDR3 is TGCGCCAGCAGTTGGACAGGGGAGGGGTATGGCTACACCTTC. Full variable domain (rest looked up from reference TRBV5-1 and TRBJ1-2): KAGVTQTPRYLIKTRGQQVTLSCSPISGHRSVSWYQQTPGQGLQFLFEYFSETQRNKGNFPGRFSGRQFSNSRSEMNVSTLELGDSALYLCASSWTGEGYGYTFGSGTRLTVV.

The chain has TRBV27 and TRBJ2-7, with 10 bases fitting TRBD1. Germline CDR1 is MNHEY and CDR2 is SMNVEV (reference sequence). V was clipped by 6 bases and J by 3 bases; unmatched bases: 2. The CDR3 covers 13 residues. The CDR3 here is CASRRTGGYEQYF. In DNA form, the CDR3 reads TGTGCCAGCAGGAGGACAGGGGGCTACGAGCAGTACTTC.

This chain joins TRBV21-1 and TRBJ2-1; the tabulated D call, TRBD2, remains unverified against the DNA. TRBV21-1 is marked as a pseudogene. The CDR3 consists of 17 residues. The CDR3 DNA reads as TGTGCCAGCAGCCCTCTGATTAGCGGGACTACATTGAATGAGCAGTTCTTC. Residues: CASSPLISGTTLNEQFF.

The chain combines TRBV7-9 with TRBJ1-4, with D unresolved. CDR1 and CDR2 (germline): SEHNR, FQNEAQ (reference sequence). V lost 3 bases and J 0 bases, leaving 8 bases between the germline ends. The length of the CDR3 is 15 residues. Here the CDR3 reads CASSFPPATNEKLFF. CDR3 DNA sequence: TGTGCCAGCAGCTTCCCCCCTGCAACTAATGAAAAACTGTTTTTT.

The gene calls are TRBV30 and TRBJ1-5; D is uncertain. Germline V gene data show CDR1 as GTSNPN and CDR2 as SVGIG (reference sequence). CDR3 length equals 14 residues. Deletions cut 5 bases from V and 6 bases from J, with 17 bases between. CDR3 sequence (DNA): TGTGCCTGGCAGCGGGGAGGGAGTAGTCAGCCCCAGCATTTT. It yields the protein CAWQRGGSSQPQHF.

This chain links TRBV2 with TRBJ1-5, with 9 bases fitting TRBD1. The CDR3 has 16 residues. Germline CDR1 and CDR2: SNHLY and FYNNEI. Germline trimming cut 8 bases from V and 9 bases from J; bases unmatched to any gene: 17. The CDR3 sequence is CASFSQGQGGGMPQHF. CDR3 in DNA: TGTGCCAGCTTCTCCCAGGGACAGGGAGGAGGTATGCCCCAGCATTTT.